This TCR beta chain was captured in a study of cytomegalovirus exposure and HLA in healthy donors. For this clone: Its antigen is not identified.

Some clones are missing from TCRdb's copy, which holds only in-frame ones; the method was immunoSEQ multiplex PCR. The table lists about 200,000 clones, 75% to 85% of them singletons. Study conclusions and caveats: 150 to 200 TCR beta chains were listed as cytomegalovirus-associated. Confirmation was obtained in vitro that a few CMV-associated chains are specific for CMV antigens.

Sequencing was carried out using PBMCs. This receptor was identified in a woman younger than 45 in good health and CMV-seropositive.

The CDR3 spells CASSTTSGRVIEQFF. The CDR3 nucleotides read TGTGCCAGTAGTACTACTAGCGGGAGGGTCATTGAGCAGTTCTTC. The chain has TRBV19 and TRBJ2-1; 13 bases fit TRBD2. The CDR3 is 15 residues long. J was trimmed by 9 bases and V by 4 bases; bases with no gene match: 6. In germline, CDR1 is LNHDA, CDR2 SQIVND (reference sequence).